Below are 30 T cell receptor beta chains sequenced from a single sample in a study of cytomegalovirus exposure and HLA in healthy donors. Primers for the PCR totalled 60 Vbeta and 13 Jbeta. Produced via immunoSEQ multiplex PCR; TCRdb's table is partial and in-frame only. The repertoire holds some 65,000 clones, with 70% to 85% as singletons. The sequencing input was PBMCs. The receptors were sampled from a girl aged 5-17 years in good health and CMV-seropositive.

J is TRBJ1-2 and V is TRBV11-2; maybe TRBD1 (5 bases). Trimming pared 5 bases from V and 5 bases from J, leaving 12 bases between. CDR1 and CDR2 from the germline V gene are SGHAT and FQNNGV. The CDR3 has 13 amino acids. The CDR3 bases are TGTGCCAGCAGCCCACCGACAGAATATGGCTACACCTTC. This encodes CASSPPTEYGYTF.

The chain has TRBV5-1 and TRBJ2-6; possibly TRBD1 for D (5 bases). Germline V CDR1 and CDR2: SGHRS, YFSETQ. V was trimmed by 6 bases and J by 1 base, leaving 11 bases between them. CDR3 length: 15 residues. CDR3 in DNA: TGCGCCAGCAAGACAGCAGCTTCTGGGGCCAACGTCCTGACTTTC. This encodes CASKTAASGANVLTF.

This chain connects TRBV28 to TRBJ1-5; TRBD1 might be the D (5 bases). Trimming removed 5 bases at V and 0 bases at J, with 11 bases between. The germline CDR1 and CDR2 sequences are MDHEN and SYDVKM. This CDR3 region has 15 residues. In DNA form, the CDR3 reads TGTGCCAGCAGTACTCGACAGTATAGCAATCAGCCCCAGCATTTT. This codes for CASSTRQYSNQPQHF.

The chain has TRBV5-1 and TRBJ2-7; 7 nucleotides match TRBD1. The CDR3 is 14 amino acids. The junction had 6 bases not matched to a gene; V was cut back by 4 bases and J by 2 bases. Germline lookup yields CDR1 SGHRS and CDR2 YFSETQ. CDR3 in amino acids: CASSPLQGTYEQYF. In nucleotides, the CDR3 is TGCGCCAGCAGCCCGCTACAGGGGACCTACGAGCAGTACTTC.

The rearrangement joins TRBV4-1 to TRBJ2-5, with 13 bases fitting TRBD2. CDR1 is MGHRA, CDR2 YSYEKL, per germline. The CDR3 spans 16 residues. Trimming cost V 4 bases and J 7 bases; bases outside gene matches: 9. CDR3 nucleotide sequence: TGCGCCAGCAGCCTTAAACTAGCGGGGGGGCCCGGGACCCAGTACTTC. Amino acid sequence: CASSLKLAGGPGTQYF.

The V gene is TRBV7-9, the J gene TRBJ2-4; 9 bases align to TRBD1. The length of the CDR3 is 16 residues. Germline V CDR1 and CDR2: SEHNR, FQNEAQ (reference sequence). Germline trimming cut 4 bases from V and 7 bases from J; bases unmatched to any gene: 11. The DNA of the CDR3 is TGTGCCAGCAGCTGGCGGGACAGGGCCCCTGAGAACATTCAGTACTTC. It specifies CASSWRDRAPENIQYF.

The rearrangement joins TRBV2 to TRBJ2-7, with D possibly being TRBD1 (6 bases). The CDR3 is 13 residues long. The germline V gene has CDR1 SNHLY and CDR2 FYNNEI. Trimming cost V 4 bases and J 1 base, with 8 bases left between them. The CDR3 DNA reads TGTGCCAGCAGTGGACAGGTTTCCTACGAGCAGTACTTC. This gives the protein CASSGQVSYEQYF. The full variable domain, in which reference TRBV2 and TRBJ2-7 provide the parts outside the CDR3, is EPEVTQTPSHQVTQMGQEVILRCVPISNHLYFYWYRQILGQKVEFLVSFYNNEISEKSEIFDDQFSVERPDGSNFTLKIRSTKLEDSAMYFCASSGQVSYEQYFGPGTRLTVT.

The count of this clone is one. The rearrangement links TRBV4-1 to TRBJ2-7; D may be TRBD2 (6 bases). CDR3 length equals 15 residues. The germline CDR1 and CDR2 sequences are MGHRA and YSYEKL. V was cut by 1 base and J by 2 bases, with 12 bases left in between. CDR3 loop: CASSQVGLNAYEQYF. CDR3 nucleotide sequence: TGCGCCAGCAGCCAAGTGGGACTGAATGCCTACGAGCAGTACTTC.

V is TRBV2 and J is TRBJ1-4, with D unresolved. From germline, CDR1 is SNHLY and CDR2 FYNNEI. The CDR3 contains 14 residues. V lost 6 bases and J 3 bases, leaving 11 bases between the germline ends. CDR3: CASRDFPANEKLFF. CDR3 coding DNA: TGTGCCAGCAGGGACTTTCCAGCTAATGAAAAACTGTTTTTT.

The chain couples TRBV13 to TRBJ2-5; 10 bases fit TRBD2. Germline lookup yields CDR1 PRHDT and CDR2 FYEKMQ (reference sequence). V shed 5 bases, J shed 2 bases, and the junction held 5 bases outside the gene matches. This CDR3 contains 15 residues. CDR3 in amino acids: CASSQRTSGQETQYF. In DNA form, the CDR3 reads TGTGCCAGCAGCCAGAGGACTAGCGGACAAGAGACCCAGTACTTC.

The rearrangement uses TRBV29-1 and TRBJ2-3; TRBD2 matches at 15 bases. V dropped 4 bases and J dropped 3; count of bases not matched to a gene: 5. The CDR3 extends over 16 amino acids. Germline V gene data show CDR1 as SQVTM and CDR2 as ANQGSEA. CDR3 protein: CSVAGTSGRRTDTQYF. The CDR3, as DNA: TGCAGCGTTGCCGGGACTAGCGGGAGGCGGACAGATACGCAGTATTTT.

This chain connects TRBV19 to TRBJ1-5; the D gene is possibly TRBD1 (5 bases). The germline V gene encodes CDR1 LNHDA and CDR2 SQIVND (reference sequence). The CDR3 consists of 14 residues. V lost 2 bases and J 5 bases, leaving 10 bases between the germline ends. CDR3: CASSIPDTDQPQHF. CDR3 nucleotide sequence: TGTGCCAGTAGTATACCGGACACTGATCAGCCCCAGCATTTT.

This rearrangement joins TRBV5-4 to TRBJ2-7, with 12 bases identical to TRBD2. Germline lookup yields CDR1 SGHNT and CDR2 YYREEE (reference sequence). The CDR3 runs to 17 residues. V lost 3 bases, J lost 3 bases, and 10 bases stayed unmatched. DNA of the CDR3: TGTGCCAGCAGCTCAAAAATGGCGACTAGCGGGAGCTACGAGCAGTACTTC. Translated, it gives CASSSKMATSGSYEQYF.

The chain has TRBV4-1 and TRBJ2-2; D may be TRBD2 (5 bases). Germline V gives CDR1 MGHRA, CDR2 YSYEKL. V dropped 0 bases and J dropped 0 bases, with 14 bases sitting between them. This CDR3 has 18 amino acids. In nucleotides, the CDR3 is TGCGCCAGCAGCCAAGAGGGGAGAAAGGCAGCGAACACCGGGGAGCTGTTTTTT. Translated, it gives CASSQEGRKAANTGELFF.

The V call is TRBV7-2, the J call TRBJ2-7; 8 bases match TRBD2. V was pared by 5 bases and J by 3 bases, with 9 bases of the junction left unmatched. The CDR3 sequence is 15 residues long. Germline assignment: CDR1 SGHTA and CDR2 FQGNSA. The CDR3: CASSQNSGKGYEQYF. DNA for the CDR3: TGTGCCAGCAGCCAAAATAGCGGGAAGGGCTACGAGCAGTACTTC.

The sample holds a few counts of this clone. V gene TRBV5-4 combines with J gene TRBJ2-1; D remains ambiguous. Germline V gene lookup returns CDR1 SGHNT and CDR2 YYREEE (reference sequence). This CDR3 is 11 amino acids long. Trimming removed 3 bases at V and 4 bases at J, with 2 bases between. The DNA for the CDR3 is TGTGCCAGCAGCTCGTACAATGAGCAGTTCTTC. Amino acid sequence: CASSSYNEQFF. The whole variable domain, filled in from reference TRBV5-4 and TRBJ2-1, reads ETGVTQSPTHLIKTRGQQVTLRCSSQSGHNTVSWYQQALGQGPQFIFQYYREEENGRGNFPPRFSGLQFPNYSSELNVNALELDDSALYLCASSSYNEQFFGPGTRLTVL.

The genes are TRBV19 and TRBJ1-1; 7 nucleotides agree with TRBD1. CDR3 length: 13 residues. From germline, CDR1 is LNHDA and CDR2 SQIVND (reference sequence). The V gene end was trimmed by 7 bases and the J gene end by 4 bases; junction bases not matched to a gene: 6. CDR3 amino acids: CASMYAGGTEAFF. CDR3 in DNA: TGTGCCAGTATGTATGCAGGGGGCACTGAAGCTTTCTTT.

This clone was seen a single time. V and J are TRBV28 and TRBJ1-1; TRBD1 aligns across 7 bases. V lost 2 bases to trimming and J lost 5 bases; unmatched junction nucleotides: 8. Germline V gene lookup returns CDR1 MDHEN and CDR2 SYDVKM. This CDR3 is 15 amino acids long. CDR3 sequence: CASSLQSGGLTEAFF. The CDR3 DNA sequence: TGTGCCAGCAGTTTACAGTCAGGGGGATTAACTGAAGCTTTCTTT.

The chain combines TRBV19 with TRBJ2-1; TRBD2 agrees at 9 bases. Losses at the gene ends were 5 bases for V and 3 bases for J; bases not matched to a gene: 2. CDR3 length: 14 amino acids. Germline assignment: CDR1 LNHDA and CDR2 SQIVND (reference sequence). The CDR3 here is CASSAGGDYNEQFF. The CDR3 DNA reads TGTGCCAGTAGTGCGGGGGGGGACTACAATGAGCAGTTCTTC.

The rearrangement uses TRBV2 and TRBJ1-1, with D possibly being TRBD1 (5 bases). V lost 1 base to trimming and J lost 6 bases, with 6 bases between them. CDR1 and CDR2 (germline): SNHLY, FYNNEI. The CDR3 has 12 residues. The CDR3 here is CASSEVRAEAFF. DNA for the CDR3: TGTGCCAGCAGTGAAGTCAGGGCTGAAGCTTTCTTT.

This clone appeared once. CDR3 DNA sequence: TGTGCCAGCAGCCTGGGACTAGCGGGAGGGGGCACAGATACGCAGTATTTT. This translates into CASSLGLAGGGTDTQYF. The V call is TRBV11-2, the J call TRBJ2-3; 16 bases are shared with TRBD2. Germline CDR1 is SGHAT and CDR2 is FQNNGV. The CDR3 consists of 17 residues. J was trimmed by 1 base and V by 5 bases; bases with no gene match: 3.

This clone was observed a few times. The genes are TRBV2 and TRBJ2-6; the D gene is possibly TRBD1 (5 bases). V was pared by 6 bases and J by 5 bases, with 5 bases between. Germline V CDR1 and CDR2: SNHLY, FYNNEI. The CDR3 has 12 amino acids. The CDR3 protein is CASRDRANVLTF. CDR3 DNA: TGTGCCAGCAGGGACAGGGCCAACGTCCTGACTTTC.

The rearrangement joins TRBV7-2 to TRBJ2-7; no reliable D call. CDR1 and CDR2 from the germline V gene are SGHTA and FQGNSA. V was shortened by 0 bases and J by 6 bases, with 12 bases between the two germline ends. The CDR3 runs 14 residues. The CDR3 DNA is TGTGCCAGCAGCTTAGCGGCCCCCCGAGGCGAGCAGTACTTC. It encodes CASSLAAPRGEQYF.

This clone has just one count. This rearrangement joins TRBV5-1 to TRBJ1-1; no clear D. The germline V and J ends were trimmed by 1 base and 3 bases, with 10 bases remaining between them. The CDR3 covers 14 residues. The V gene's germline CDR1 is SGHRS and CDR2 YFSETQ. The DNA for the CDR3 is TGCGCCAGCAGCTTGTCGGGTTCCGACACTGAAGCTTTCTTT. It yields the protein CASSLSGSDTEAFF.

The gene calls are TRBV5-1 and TRBJ2-7, with D tentatively TRBD2 (6 bases). The CDR3 extends over 14 amino acids. Per germline, CDR1 SGHRS and CDR2 YFSETQ. V shed 4 bases and J shed 0 bases, with 11 bases lying between them. CDR3 coding DNA: TGCGCCAGCAGCCGGGACTCCCTCTCCTACGAGCAGTACTTC. Residues: CASSRDSLSYEQYF.

The J gene is TRBJ2-1, the V gene TRBV15, with D possibly TRBD2 on 5 matching bases. V was shortened by 6 bases and J by 5 bases, with 20 bases between the two germline ends. CDR3 size: 16 residues. Germline CDR1 is LNHNV and CDR2 is YYDKDF (reference sequence). CDR3: CATRGVLADRNNEQFF. CDR3 bases: TGTGCCACCAGGGGAGTCCTAGCAGACCGGAACAATGAGCAGTTCTTC.

The gene calls are TRBV29-1 and TRBJ2-1; 9 nucleotides match TRBD1. Unmatched junction bases numbered 6, after V lost 6 bases and J lost 3 bases. Germline V gives CDR1 SQVTM, CDR2 ANQGSEA. The CDR3 is 14 residues long. CDR3 sequence: CSVEPGQGYNEQFF. CDR3 DNA sequence: TGCAGCGTGGAGCCGGGACAGGGCTACAATGAGCAGTTCTTC.

The chain joins TRBV4-1 to TRBJ2-7, with no clear D. V was trimmed by 4 bases and J by 0 bases, leaving 10 bases between them. Germline V CDR1 and CDR2: MGHRA, YSYEKL. There are 14 residues in the CDR3. The CDR3 sequence: CASSPPRSSYEQYF. The DNA of the CDR3 is TGCGCCAGCAGCCCTCCGCGGAGCTCCTACGAGCAGTACTTC.

V is TRBV28 and J is TRBJ1-4; D uncertain. The germline V and J ends were trimmed by 8 bases and 6 bases, with 16 bases remaining between them. CDR1 and CDR2 (germline): MDHEN, SYDVKM. The CDR3 loop spans 14 amino acids. The DNA of the CDR3 is TGTGCCAGCCTTCCTGGAGGGCTTTATGAAAAACTGTTTTTT. Its translation is CASLPGGLYEKLFF.

This chain joins TRBV5-5 and TRBJ2-7, with 10 bases matching TRBD1. CDR3 length equals 16 residues. In germline, CDR1 is SGHKS, CDR2 YYEKEE (reference sequence). V was clipped by 2 bases and J by 5 bases; unmatched bases: 10. CDR3 sequence (DNA): TGTGCCAGCAGCTTTCGGGGGGGGACAGGGGCCCACGAGCAGTACTTC. Amino acids: CASSFRGGTGAHEQYF.